Below, 6 T cell receptor beta chains from the same sample are listed, as sequenced in a study of blood T cell repertoires in COVID-19. Generated by immunoSEQ multiplex PCR, the TCRdb table keeps only in-frame clones and is missing some. The table shows tens of thousands of clones, with approximately 85% occurring only once. Sample: peripheral blood. These receptors were collected from a man older than 75 with acute or convalescent COVID-19.

The count of this clone is one. This rearrangement joins TRBV28 to TRBJ1-2, with 8 bases identical to TRBD1. The germline CDR1 and CDR2 sequences are MDHEN and SYDVKM. V lost 7 bases, J lost 8 bases, and 18 bases stayed unmatched. This CDR3 spans 16 amino acids. CDR3 nucleotides: TGTGCCAGCAAAAGGTTGGGGGAGGACAGGGCTTACGGCTACACCTTC. Encoded protein: CASKRLGEDRAYGYTF.

The genes are TRBV7-9 and TRBJ2-1; TRBD1 matches at 8 bases. CDR1 and CDR2 (germline): SEHNR, FQNEAQ (reference sequence). This CDR3 comprises 15 residues. With V trimmed by 3 bases and J by 6 bases, 7 bases remained unmatched. DNA for the CDR3: TGTGCCAGCAGCTTTTTAGGACAGGGAGGCAATGAGCAGTTCTTC. Its protein is CASSFLGQGGNEQFF.

The chain employs TRBV9 and TRBJ2-5; 13 bases align to TRBD2. The CDR3 extends over 17 amino acids. Looked up from germline, CDR1 is SGDLS and CDR2 is YYNGEE. V lost 0 bases and J lost 4; bases outside the gene matches: 6. CDR3 sequence reads: CASSVGPLAGGRETQYF. CDR3 sequence (DNA): TGTGCCAGCAGCGTAGGCCCACTAGCGGGGGGGCGAGAGACCCAGTACTTC.

The genes are TRBV18 and TRBJ2-1; the match to TRBD2 covers 7 bases. The germline CDR1 and CDR2 sequences are KGHSH and LQKENI. The CDR3 has 16 residues. V trimming: 2 bases; J trimming: 2 bases; junction bases outside the gene matches: 6. CDR3 nucleotides: TGTGCCAGCTCACCAGGGCTGGGGGGGGCCTACAATGAGCAGTTCTTC. It yields the protein CASSPGLGGAYNEQFF.

V gene TRBV4-1 combines with J gene TRBJ2-7, with TRBD2 identical over 13 bases. Germline assignment: CDR1 MGHRA and CDR2 YSYEKL. V was pared by 1 base and J by 7 bases, with 4 bases of the junction left unmatched. This CDR3 spans 15 amino acids. In DNA, the CDR3 is TGCGCCAGCAGCCAAGGACTAGCGGGGGGAGAAGAGCAGTACTTC. It is translated as CASSQGLAGGEEQYF.

This clone was recorded once. The J gene is TRBJ2-3, the V gene TRBV9, with 9 bases aligning to TRBD2. The CDR3 loop spans 16 amino acids. The V gene's germline CDR1 is SGDLS and CDR2 YYNGEE. V trimming: 3 bases; J trimming: 0 bases; junction bases outside the gene matches: 5. Here the CDR3 reads CASSALAGVSTDTQYF. The CDR3 DNA is TGTGCCAGCAGCGCGTTAGCGGGGGTAAGCACAGATACGCAGTATTTT.